This T cell receptor beta chain was captured by sequencing in a study of Graves' ophthalmopathy and Graves' hyperthyroidism. Study-level findings and limits: The model forecast ophthalmopathy progression, reaching roughly 70% sensitivity and about 72% specificity. Blood also held most thyroid clonotypes expanded above 0.001 frequency.

The table lists this clonotype with many counts. Its antigen is currently unknown. Among the hyperthyroidism patients, all were newly diagnosed, aged 18 to 65, with under 2 months' duration. PBMCs were density-gradient isolated from approximately 10 ml fresh blood. The sequenced template was RNA, covering the TCR beta CDR3 region. A first-round RT-PCR used HTBI primers, followed by a second-round multiplex PCR. TCRdb analysed the multiplex PCR reads with MiXCR anew, one entry per CDR3 protein. This sample yields 400,000 or so distinct CDR3 sequences, of which roughly 15% are seen a single time; 5.5% to 7% belongs to the top ten. Looked up from germline, CDR1 is MNHEY and CDR2 is SVGEGT. Trimming removed 7 bases from V and 0 bases from J, with 13 bases in between. CDR3 length equals 14 residues.

Sequencing was performed on peripheral blood. The chain carries TRBV6-2 or TRBV6-3 and TRBJ2-7; D unclear. The origin of this receptor is a woman younger than 30 with stable Graves' hyperthyroidism. The CDR3 loop is CASTPARSSYEQYF. Written as DNA, the CDR3 is TGTGCCAGCACCCCAGCGCGGAGCTCCTACGAGCAGTACTTC.